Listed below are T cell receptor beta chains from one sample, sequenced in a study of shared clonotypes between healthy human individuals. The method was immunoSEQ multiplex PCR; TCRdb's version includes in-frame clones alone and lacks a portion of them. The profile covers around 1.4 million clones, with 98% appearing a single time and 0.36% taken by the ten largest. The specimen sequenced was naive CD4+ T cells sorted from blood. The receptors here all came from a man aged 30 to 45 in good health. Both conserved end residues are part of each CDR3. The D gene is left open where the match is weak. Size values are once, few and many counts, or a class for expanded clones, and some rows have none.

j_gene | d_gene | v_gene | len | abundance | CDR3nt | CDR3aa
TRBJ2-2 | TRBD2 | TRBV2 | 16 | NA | TGTGCCAGCAGCGGGACTAGCGGGTTGAACACCGGGGAGCTGTTTTTT | CASSGTSGLNTGELFF
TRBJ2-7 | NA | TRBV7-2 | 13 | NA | TGTGCCAGCAGCTTAAGTGAAACCTACGAGCAGTACTTC | CASSLSETYEQYF
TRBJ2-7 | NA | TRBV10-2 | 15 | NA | TGCGCCAGCAGTGATAGGGGAGGCTATGCGTACGAGCAGTACTTC | CASSDRGGYAYEQYF
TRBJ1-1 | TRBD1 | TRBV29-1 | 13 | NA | TGCAGCGTGGAGACAGGGTTAGGCACTGAAGCTTTCTTT | CSVETGLGTEAFF
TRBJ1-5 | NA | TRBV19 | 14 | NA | TGTGCCAGTAGTCCTCCGGGACACGCAATAAACCCGGCCTTT | CASSPPGHAINPAF
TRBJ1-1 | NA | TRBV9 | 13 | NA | TGTGCCAGCAGCTCCGACATGAACACTGAAGCTTTCTTT | CASSSDMNTEAFF
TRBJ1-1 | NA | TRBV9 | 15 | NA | TGTGCCAGCAGCGTAACACAATCGGATAACACTGAAGCTTTCTTT | CASSVTQSDNTEAFF
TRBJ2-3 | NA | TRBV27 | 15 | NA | TGTGCCAGCAGTTCTTCCGGGACGGGCACAGATACGCAGTATTTT | CASSSSGTGTDTQYF
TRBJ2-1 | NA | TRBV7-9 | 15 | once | TGTGCCAGCAGCTTATTCTCAGGGACGAACGATGAGCAGTTCTTC | CASSLFSGTNDEQFF
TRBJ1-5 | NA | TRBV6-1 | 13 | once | TGTGCCAGCAAGGGGACTCCCAATCAGCCCCAGCATTTT | CASKGTPNQPQHF